This T cell receptor beta chain came from a study of cytomegalovirus exposure and HLA in healthy donors (dated by TCRdb to about 2017). About the investigation overall: According to a later analysis, the approximately 120 validation repertoires were produced on the same platform as the 700 or so repertoires of the first cohort. The study aimed to test whether signatures of past pathogen exposure could be identified by cataloging public T cell receptors. Along with the roughly 670-subject first cohort, a separate validation cohort of 120 different subjects was used. To predict cytomegalovirus infection status, the study combined high-throughput TCR immunosequencing, statistical association of individual TCRs with disease status, and machine learning.

The donors belonged to the validation cohort of over a hundred subjects, which was separate from the 666-subject first cohort. Broader findings and caveats from the paper: Three of the identified cytomegalovirus-associated TCR beta chains were confirmed in vitro to be specific for cytomegalovirus antigens. Most TCR sequences were seen in very few donors, while some public TCRs were found in many individuals. A later analysis lacked HLA typing for the validation cohort, so it scored co-occurrence in that cohort across all 120 or so repertoires. The study listed around 160 TCR beta chains as associated with cytomegalovirus. The classifier was reported to diagnose cytomegalovirus status with high specificity and sensitivity in both the original cohort and the validation cohort. According to the authors, the approach could potentially be generalized to other disease states and immunological phenotypes. In a later analysis, TCRs clustered in the first cohort were found to also tend to co-occur in the roughly 130 validation repertoires, with 94% of cluster scores above 0.

Library preparation was by the immunoSEQ multiplex PCR assay. Per the source publication's procedure: A statistical classification framework was developed to diagnose cytomegalovirus status using the catalog of TCR beta chain sequences. The table was pulled from immuneACCESS by TCRdb, which kept in-frame rearrangements only. Such tables lose some clones; where checked, under half of the loss comes from unresolved V genes, and the rest has no known cause. For V, J and clone size, that table is used; D and trimming come from the DNA. For this sample the table gives around 150,000 clones, of which about 90% were detected only once. The ten largest clones represent 3% to 3.5% of the sample. Concerning this clone itself: Its antigen specificity is not known. No base quality values were provided; no much bigger clone lies one nucleotide off.

Germline trimming: 1 base from V, 1 base from J; junction bases outside gene matches: 4. Counted from cysteine to phenylalanine, this CDR3 has 15 amino acids. Solely the CDR3 DNA is kept, with 45 bases framed from the first base. The CDR1 and CDR2 encoded by the germline V gene are LGHNA and YNFKEQ. The sample consisted of PBMCs. Recombination connected TRBV4-2 to TRBJ2-7, and TRBD1 matches 7 of the central bases. This clonotype was sampled from a woman younger than 30 in good health and CMV-seropositive. For the CDR3, the sequence is CASSQVGRGSYEQYF. The DNA sequence follows: TGTGCCAGCAGCCAAGTGGGCAGGGGGTCCTACGAGCAGTACTTC.